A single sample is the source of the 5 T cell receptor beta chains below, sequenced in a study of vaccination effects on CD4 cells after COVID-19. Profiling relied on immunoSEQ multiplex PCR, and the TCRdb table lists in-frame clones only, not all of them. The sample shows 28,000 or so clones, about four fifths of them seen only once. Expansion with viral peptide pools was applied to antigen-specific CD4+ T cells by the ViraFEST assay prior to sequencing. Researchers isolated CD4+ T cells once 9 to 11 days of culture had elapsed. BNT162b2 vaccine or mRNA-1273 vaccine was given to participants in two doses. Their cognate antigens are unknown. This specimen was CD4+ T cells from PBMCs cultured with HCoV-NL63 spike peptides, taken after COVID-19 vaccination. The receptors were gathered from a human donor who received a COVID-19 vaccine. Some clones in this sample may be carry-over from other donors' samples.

The CDR3 spells CASRPLAGSFEQYV. The CDR3 DNA reads as TGTGCCAGCAGGCCCCTAGCGGGGTCCTTCGAGCAGTACGTC. The V and J genes are TRBV6-5 and TRBJ2-7; 9 bases fit TRBD2. The CDR3 spans 14 residues. The germline V gene encodes CDR1 MNHEY and CDR2 SVGAGI.

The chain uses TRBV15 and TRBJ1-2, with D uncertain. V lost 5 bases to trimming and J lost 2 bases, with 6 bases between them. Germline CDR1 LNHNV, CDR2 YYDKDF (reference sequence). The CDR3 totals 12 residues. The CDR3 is CATSVGNYGYTF. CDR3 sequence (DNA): TGTGCCACCAGCGTAGGGAACTATGGCTACACCTTC.

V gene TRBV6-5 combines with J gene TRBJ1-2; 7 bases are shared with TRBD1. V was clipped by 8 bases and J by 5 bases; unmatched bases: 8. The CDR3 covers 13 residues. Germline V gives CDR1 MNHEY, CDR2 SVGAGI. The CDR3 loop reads CASSITGDYGYTF. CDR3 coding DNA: TGTGCCAGCTCTATTACAGGGGATTATGGCTACACCTTC.

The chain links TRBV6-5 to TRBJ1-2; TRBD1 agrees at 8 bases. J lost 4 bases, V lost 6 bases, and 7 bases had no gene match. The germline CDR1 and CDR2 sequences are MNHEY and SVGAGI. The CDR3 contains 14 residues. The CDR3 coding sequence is TGTGCCAGCAGACCCGACAGGGGCCCCTATGGCTACACCTTC. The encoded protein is CASRPDRGPYGYTF.

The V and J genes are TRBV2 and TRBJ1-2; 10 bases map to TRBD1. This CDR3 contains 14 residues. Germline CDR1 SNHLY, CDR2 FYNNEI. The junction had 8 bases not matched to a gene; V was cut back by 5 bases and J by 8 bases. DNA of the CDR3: TGTGCCAGCAGTTACGGACAGGGGGGTAGAGGCTACACCTTC. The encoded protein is CASSYGQGGRGYTF.